The T cell receptor beta chain under discussion was sequenced for a study of blood T cell repertoires in COVID-19 (dated by TCRdb to the early 2020s). Background on the whole study: Recovered participants in ImmuneRACE Cohort 3 were defined as having two consecutive negative NP/OP PCR tests, clearance from a healthcare professional, or resolution of symptoms. Subjects who had been exposed to COVID-19, were actively infected with it, or had recovered from it provided the deeply sampled blood TCRbeta repertoires that made up the dataset. The sample metadata nearly always contained a de-identified subject ID, COVID-19 status, age in years and sex. Samples covering the acute and convalescent phases of COVID-19 were provided by collaborators in the United States, Italy and Spain. The repertoires were released in a freely available public database intended as a resource for research on the immune response to SARS-CoV-2. Where HLA class I and class II types were available, the types were taken from metadata supplied by the sample provider, not from assay-based typing. Samples came from the ongoing ImmuneRACE study (first 160 participants) plus 1,254 subjects from 6 global collaborators. The material from the prospective study consisted of cDNA or gDNA derived from T cells, B-cell-depleted T cells, or PBMCs.

Participants in the prospective study were aged about 18 to 100 years, lived in about two dozen United States geographic areas, and enrolled through a virtual design. To assign participants to cohorts, the prospective study relied on clinical history that participants themselves reported in a screening survey and a study questionnaire. Mobile phlebotomists in the prospective study collected whole blood, serum and a nasopharyngeal or oropharyngeal swab from every participant. Additional blood draws and questionnaires over an approximately two-month period could optionally be provided by prospective study participants. Before DNA extraction, blood samples from the prospective study were shipped at room temperature or frozen. The immunoSEQ Assay, a bias-controlled multiplex PCR, was used to amplify TCRbeta CDR3 regions from genomic DNA. Per the source publication's procedure: The number of nucleated cells in each sample was estimated from the amplification of reference gene primers within the assay. To quantify the absolute abundance of each unique TCRbeta CDR3 rearrangement, sequence reads were collapsed and filtered. For each sample, productive Simpson clonality was calculated as the square root of Simpson's diversity index across productive rearrangements. This is the immuneACCESS table as TCRdb keeps it, with only in-frame sequences that have V and J called. A part of the clones is gone; compared with another copy, unresolved V genes explain less than half, and the rest is unexplained. V and J calls and clone size come straight from that table; D and trimming were deduced from the DNA. This sample is represented by about 210,000 clones; around 86% of them were singletons. The ten largest clones represent 7% to 9% of the sample.

This clone was found a few times. Its recognized antigen is unknown. No much larger clone is present one base from it, and per-base qualities are unavailable. V trim: 0 bases; J trim: 6 bases; unmatched bases: 0. CDR1 and CDR2 are drawn from the germline V gene: SGDLS, YYNGEE. Its CDR3 holds 13 amino acids, cysteine through phenylalanine. Of all the DNA, just the CDR3 is kept, 39 bases in frame from base 1. The paper as a whole reports these results and caveats: Clinical and demographic metadata were provided uncurated, with the amount varying by source and participant.

Here the chain combines TRBV9 and TRBJ2-3; 8 bases in between match TRBD2. Sequenced material: PBMCs or T cells enriched from blood (not recorded which). The sequence was collected from a young man in a cohort exposed to, infected with or recovered from COVID-19 (not recorded which). The CDR3 is CASSVGLADTQYF. The base sequence is TGTGCCAGCAGCGTAGGACTAGCGGATACGCAGTATTTT.